The clone carrying this T cell receptor (beta chain) was found a few times. What it binds is unknown. These data come from a study of T-cell memory formation after mild COVID-19. Notes on the study in general: CD4+ contracting clones were found mainly in CM and EM, and CD8+ ones in EMRA. Later expanders leaned toward CD4+, whereas clones contracting from day 15 to 85 were balanced CD4/CD8. Pre-infection memory held some responding clones, suggesting pre-existing cross-reactive T cells responded.

Barcoded TCR alpha and TCR beta cDNA libraries with UMIs came from 5'RACE using constant-segment primers. TCRdb re-called the 5' RACE reads with MiXCR, one entry per CDR3 protein. The sample lists 450,000 or so distinct CDR3 sequences, around a quarter seen once, with roughly an eighth in the top ten. V was shortened by 5 bases and J by 5 bases, with 12 bases between the two germline ends. The CDR3 is made up of 13 amino acids. Germline values: CDR1 LNHDA, CDR2 SQIVND (reference sequence). V usage is TRBV19 and J usage is TRBJ1-1, with D possibly matching TRBD1 (6 bases). The clonotype originates from an adult woman who had mild COVID-19 (a few samples of this study predate the infection). Cell type and time point are not known. The sample comprised PBMCs or a T cell subset sorted from them (not recorded which). CDR3 protein: CASSEGGNTEAFF. CDR3 nucleotides: TGTGCCAGTAGTGAAGGGGGGAATACTGAAGCTTTCTTT.